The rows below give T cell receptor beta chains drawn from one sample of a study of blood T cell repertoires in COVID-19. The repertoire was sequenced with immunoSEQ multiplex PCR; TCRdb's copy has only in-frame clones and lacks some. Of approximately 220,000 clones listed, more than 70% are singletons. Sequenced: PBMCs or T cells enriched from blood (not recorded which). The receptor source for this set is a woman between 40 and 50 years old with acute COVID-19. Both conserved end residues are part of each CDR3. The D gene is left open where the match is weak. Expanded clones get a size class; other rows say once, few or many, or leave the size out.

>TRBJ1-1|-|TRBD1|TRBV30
TGTGCCTGGAATAAAAGGACAGGGAACACTGAAGCTTTCTTT
CAWNKRTGNTEAFF
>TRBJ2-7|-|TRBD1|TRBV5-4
TGTGCCAGCAGCTTGGACCGGGACAGGGGGAACGAGCAGTACTTC
CASSLDRDRGNEQYF
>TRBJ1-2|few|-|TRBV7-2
TGTGCCAGCAGCTTAGAGACGGCCGGGGGTTATGGCTACACCTTC
CASSLETAGGYGYTF
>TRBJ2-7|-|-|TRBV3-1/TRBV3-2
TGTGCCAGCAGCCCATCGGACTCGACAGAGCAGTACTTC
CASSPSDSTEQYF
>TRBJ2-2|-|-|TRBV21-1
TGTGCCAGCAGGAGAAGCGGGGGCCGAAACACCGGGGAGCTGTTTTTT
CASRRSGGRNTGELFF
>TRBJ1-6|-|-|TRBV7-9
TGTGCCAGCCGACCCGGAGCTTCAAATTCACCCCTCCACTTT
CASRPGASNSPLHF
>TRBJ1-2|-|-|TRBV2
TGTGCCAGCAGTCCAGGGGAAGATATGGTGGCCTATGACTATGGCTACACCTTC
CASSPGEDMVAYDYGYTF
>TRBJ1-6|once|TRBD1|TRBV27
TGTGCCAGCAGTTTCGACAGGGTTAATTCACCCCTCCACTTT
CASSFDRVNSPLHF
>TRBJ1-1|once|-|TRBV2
TGTGCCAGCAGTGAAGGCGATTCGAACACTGAAGCTTTCTTT
CASSEGDSNTEAFF
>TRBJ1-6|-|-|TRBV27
TGTGCCAGCAGCCCGCGGCAGGGTACGATGTGGAATTCACCCCTCCACTTT
CASSPRQGTMWNSPLHF
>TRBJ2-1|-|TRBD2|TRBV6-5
TGTGCCAGCACCCCGAGGGGCGGGAGGTCGAATGAGCAGTTCTTC
CASTPRGGRSNEQFF
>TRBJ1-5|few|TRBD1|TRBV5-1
TGCGCCAGCAGCTTGGGACAGGGGGACCAGCCCCAGCATTTT
CASSLGQGDQPQHF
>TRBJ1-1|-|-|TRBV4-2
TGTGCCAGCAGCCAAAGGGAGGCGAACACTGAAGCTTTCTTT
CASSQREANTEAFF
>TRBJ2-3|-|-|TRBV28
TGTGCCAGCAGTTCCTTCACAGATACGCAGTATTTT
CASSSFTDTQYF
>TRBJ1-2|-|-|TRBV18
TGTGCCAGCTCGCTTGGGGACATGGACTATGGCTACACCTTC
CASSLGDMDYGYTF
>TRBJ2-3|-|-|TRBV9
TGTGCCAGCAGCGTCAGGCGGGCTGGGGATACGCAGTATTTT
CASSVRRAGDTQYF
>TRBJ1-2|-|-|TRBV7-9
TGTGCCAGCAGCCGACAAACGGGACATAGGTATGGCTACACCTTC
CASSRQTGHRYGYTF
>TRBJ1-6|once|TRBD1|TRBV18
TGTGCCAGCTCACCACTAGGAGACAGGGAGTCACCCCTCCACTTT
CASSPLGDRESPLHF
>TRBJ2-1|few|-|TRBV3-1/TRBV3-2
TGTGCCAGCAGCCAGTCGGGACTCCACAATGAGCAGTTCTTC
CASSQSGLHNEQFF
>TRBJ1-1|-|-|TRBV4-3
TGCGCCAGCAGCCAAGAGGTTACGGGGGGGAACACTGAAGCTTTCTTT
CASSQEVTGGNTEAFF
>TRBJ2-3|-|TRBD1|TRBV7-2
TGTGCCAGCAGCACCGGACAGGGAAGCACAGATACGCAGTATTTT
CASSTGQGSTDTQYF
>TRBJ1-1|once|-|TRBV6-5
TGTGCCAGCAGTCGTGATTGGACTGAGGGGGATGAAGCTTTCTTT
CASSRDWTEGDEAFF
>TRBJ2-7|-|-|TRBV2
TGTGCCAGCACCATTAGCGGAAGCTCCTACGAGCAGTACTTC
CASTISGSSYEQYF
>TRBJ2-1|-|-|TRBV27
TGTGCCAGCACCCTAAATCGGACACCAAACAATGAGCAGTTCTTC
CASTLNRTPNNEQFF
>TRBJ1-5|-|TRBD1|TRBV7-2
TGTGCCAGCAGCTACAGGGGGAATCAGCCCCAGCATTTT
CASSYRGNQPQHF
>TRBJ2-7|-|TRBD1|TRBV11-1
TGTGCCAGCAGCGCAAGGGACAGGGCTTTGTTCGAGCAGTACTTC
CASSARDRALFEQYF
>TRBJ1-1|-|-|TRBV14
TGTGCCAGCAGCCAAGTAAGGGGTAGCACTGAAGCTTTCTTT
CASSQVRGSTEAFF
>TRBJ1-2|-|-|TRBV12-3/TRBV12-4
TGTGCCAGCAGTTTAGCCGGGTATGGCTACACCTTC
CASSLAGYGYTF
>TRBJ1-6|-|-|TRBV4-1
TGCGCCAGCAGCCAAGAGGGAGATTCACCCCTCCACTTT
CASSQEGDSPLHF
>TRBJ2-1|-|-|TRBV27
TGTGCCAGCAGTCAAGACCGGGACACTTACAATGAGCAGTTCTTC
CASSQDRDTYNEQFF
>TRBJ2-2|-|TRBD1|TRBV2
TGTGCCAGCGGGCCTTTGACAGGGGGCGGCGGGGAGCTGTTTTTT
CASGPLTGGGGELFF
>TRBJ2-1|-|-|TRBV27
TGTGCCAGCAGACCCGAACAGGGAAGCTCCTACAATGAGCAGTTCTTC
CASRPEQGSSYNEQFF
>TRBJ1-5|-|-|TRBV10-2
TGCGCCAGCAGTGAGAGTGGACATCGCAATCAGCCCCAGCATTTT
CASSESGHRNQPQHF
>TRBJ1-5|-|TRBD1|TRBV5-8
TGTGCCAGCAGCGCCGGGACAGGGAAGCATTTT
CASSAGTGKHF
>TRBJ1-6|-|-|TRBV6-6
TGTGCCAGCAGTCCGGGAGGGGTTGGTAATTCACCCCTCCACTTT
CASSPGGVGNSPLHF
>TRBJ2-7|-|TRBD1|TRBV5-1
TGCGCCAGCAGCTTGGAGGGCTGGGACAGGGCCTACGAGCAGTACTTC
CASSLEGWDRAYEQYF
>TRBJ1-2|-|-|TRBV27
TGTGCCAGCAGTTCCCCCAGGGTCCATGGCTACACCTTC
CASSSPRVHGYTF
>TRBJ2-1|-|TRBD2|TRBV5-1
TGCGCCAGCAGCTGGATCGTTAGCGGGGGGGCGAATGAGCAGTTCTTC
CASSWIVSGGANEQFF
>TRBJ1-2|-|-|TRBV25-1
TGTGCCAGCAGTGGGCCGCCCTATGGCTACACCTTC
CASSGPPYGYTF
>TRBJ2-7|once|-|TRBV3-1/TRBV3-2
TGTGCCAGCAGCCAAGAAGTCCCCCGCGGCGAGCAGTACTTC
CASSQEVPRGEQYF